This T cell receptor (beta chain) appears in the sequencing data of a study of technical replicates of blood from a few donors (dated by TCRdb to about 2017). This clone is a singleton in its sample. The specificity of this receptor is unknown. The sample holds no much larger clone one base away, and base qualities are not on file. Library generation was performed with the immunoSEQ multiplex PCR assay. TCRdb mirrors the immuneACCESS table, restricted to in-frame sequences. Some clones are absent from its copies; in checked studies, under half trace to an unresolved V gene, and the reason for the others is unknown. The sample table holds some 98,000 clones, of which 90% to 96% were seen once. The ten top clones hold 0.2% to 0.25% of the sample. For CDR1 and CDR2, the germline V gene (reference sequence) lists MNHEY and SMNVEV. The trim is 0 bases for V and 6 bases for J, with a gap of 7 bases between the germline ends. Reading from cysteine to phenylalanine, the CDR3 counts 13 amino acids. The only DNA kept is the CDR3, 39 bases in frame from the first base.

The V and J segments used are TRBV27 and TRBJ2-3; no D gene is confidently identified. The material sequenced was T cells isolated from PBMCs. This TCR was sampled from a human donor in good health. In nucleotides, the sequence is TGTGCCAGCAGTTTATCCAGATGGGATACGCAGTATTTT. This translates into CASSLSRWDTQYF.